The sequence of this T cell receptor (beta chain) was determined in a study of cytomegalovirus exposure and HLA in healthy donors. Study-level results: By HLA locus, TCR association rates varied in a later analysis, with DRB1 showing the most and HLA-C the fewest. Other equally common chains were less clonally expanded than HLA-associated TCR beta chains, a later analysis showed.

Trimming removed 4 bases from V and 0 bases from J, with 7 bases in between. Germline V gene sequence: CDR1 LNHDA, CDR2 SQIVND (reference sequence). The CDR3 spans 14 residues. Healthy bone marrow donors made up the cohort. The study sampled nominally healthy donors, though unrecorded immune exposures were likely. Primers for the PCR totalled 60 Vbeta and 13 Jbeta. Repertoires were generated with immunoSEQ multiplex PCR, while TCRdb's copy carries only in-frame clones and drops some. The table for this sample gives around 52,000 clones. Comment on this clone: The target antigen is unknown.

The source of this sequence is a woman aged 45-65 years in good health and CMV-seropositive. Sequenced input: PBMCs. J is TRBJ1-3 and V is TRBV19; D remains unclear. CDR3 coding DNA: TGTGCCAGTAGTACGACAACCTCTGGAAACACCATATATTTT. This translates into CASSTTTSGNTIYF.